This record looks at one T cell receptor (beta chain) sequence and its context. Its specificity is unknown. The germline gives CDR1 SGHTA, CDR2 FQGTGA. The CDR3 covers 15 residues. V dropped 4 bases and J dropped 4; count of bases not matched to a gene: 6. The entry originates in a study of T cell responses to AZD1222 COVID-19 vaccine. Study-wide results and caveats: It should be noted that donors were predominantly white British and more often female, and clonal diversity was possibly underestimated. Spike-specific TCR breadth rose after two AZD1222 doses, and depth rose as well.

Using immunoSEQ multiplex PCR, the repertoire was profiled, and TCRdb retains in-frame clones only, with some absent. The data show about 200,000 clones, 93% seen once. The sequencing here drew on peripheral blood, taken 28 days after the second AZD1222 dose. The receptor's source is an adult who received the AZD1222 COVID-19 vaccine. The chain carries TRBV7-3 and TRBJ1-2, with 10 bases fitting TRBD1. DNA for the CDR3: TGTGCCAGCAGCTCCCCGGACAGGGGGATCTATGGCTACACCTTC. Translated, it gives CASSSPDRGIYGYTF. Looking up the rest from reference TRBV7-3 and TRBJ1-2 gives the full variable domain: GAGVSQTPSNKVTEKGKYVELRCDPISGHTALYWYRQSLGQGPEFLIYFQGTGAADDSGLPNDRFFAVRPEGSVSTLKIQRTERGDSAVYLCASSSPDRGIYGYTFGSGTRLTVV.